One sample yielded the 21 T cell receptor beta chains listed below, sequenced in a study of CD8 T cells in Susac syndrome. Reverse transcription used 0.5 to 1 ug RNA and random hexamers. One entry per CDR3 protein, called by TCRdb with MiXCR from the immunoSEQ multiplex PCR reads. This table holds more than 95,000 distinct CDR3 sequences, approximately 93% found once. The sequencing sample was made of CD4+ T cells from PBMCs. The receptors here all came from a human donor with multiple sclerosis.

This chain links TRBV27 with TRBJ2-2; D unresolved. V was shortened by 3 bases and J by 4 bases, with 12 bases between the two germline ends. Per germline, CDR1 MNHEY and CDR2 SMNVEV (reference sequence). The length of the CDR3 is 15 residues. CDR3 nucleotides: TGTGCCAGCAGTTTTTCAAGCCGCCCCACCGGGGAGCTGTTTTTT. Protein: CASSFSSRPTGELFF.

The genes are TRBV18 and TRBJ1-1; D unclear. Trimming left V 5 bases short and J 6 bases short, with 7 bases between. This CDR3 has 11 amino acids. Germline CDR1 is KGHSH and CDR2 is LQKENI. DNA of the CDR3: TGTGCCAGCTCATGGCAGGCTGAAGCTTTCTTT. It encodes CASSWQAEAFF.

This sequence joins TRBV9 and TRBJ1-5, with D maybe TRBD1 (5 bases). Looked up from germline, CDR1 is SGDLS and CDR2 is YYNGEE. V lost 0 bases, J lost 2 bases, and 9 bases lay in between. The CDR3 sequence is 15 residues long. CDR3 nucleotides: TGTGCCAGCAGCGTAGACCAGGGCGGCAATCAGCCCCAGCATTTT. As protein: CASSVDQGGNQPQHF.

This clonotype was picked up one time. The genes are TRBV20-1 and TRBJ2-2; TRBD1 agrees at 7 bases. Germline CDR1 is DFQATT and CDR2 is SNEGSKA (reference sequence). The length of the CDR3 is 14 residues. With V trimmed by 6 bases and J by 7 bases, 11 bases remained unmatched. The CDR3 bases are TGCAGTGCAACTAGACAGGGATCCGGCGGGGAGCTGTTTTTT. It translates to CSATRQGSGGELFF.

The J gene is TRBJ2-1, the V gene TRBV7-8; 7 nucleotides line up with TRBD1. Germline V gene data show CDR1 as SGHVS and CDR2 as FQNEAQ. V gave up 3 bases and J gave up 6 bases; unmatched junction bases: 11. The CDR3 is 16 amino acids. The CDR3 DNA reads TGTGCCAGCAGCTTGAGTCGTCTAGGGGGCTTCAATGAGCAGTTCTTC. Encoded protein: CASSLSRLGGFNEQFF.

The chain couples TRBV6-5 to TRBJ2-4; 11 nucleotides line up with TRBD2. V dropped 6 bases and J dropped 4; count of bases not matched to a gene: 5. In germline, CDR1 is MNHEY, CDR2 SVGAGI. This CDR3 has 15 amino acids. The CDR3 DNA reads TGTGCCAGCAGCGGGACTAGCGGTGGTAAAAACATTCAGTACTTC. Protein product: CASSGTSGGKNIQYF.

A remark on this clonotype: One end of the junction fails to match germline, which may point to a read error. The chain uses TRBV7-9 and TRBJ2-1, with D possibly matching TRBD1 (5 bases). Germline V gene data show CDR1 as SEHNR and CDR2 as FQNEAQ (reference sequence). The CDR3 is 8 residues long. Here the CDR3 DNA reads TGTGCCAGCAGCTTAACAGGTTTC. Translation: CASSLTGF.

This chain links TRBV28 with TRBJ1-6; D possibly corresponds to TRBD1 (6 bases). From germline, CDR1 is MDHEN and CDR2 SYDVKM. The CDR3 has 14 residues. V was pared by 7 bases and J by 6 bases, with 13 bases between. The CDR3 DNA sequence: TGTGCCAGCACTATCCAGGGGAGTAATTCACCCCTCCACTTT. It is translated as CASTIQGSNSPLHF.

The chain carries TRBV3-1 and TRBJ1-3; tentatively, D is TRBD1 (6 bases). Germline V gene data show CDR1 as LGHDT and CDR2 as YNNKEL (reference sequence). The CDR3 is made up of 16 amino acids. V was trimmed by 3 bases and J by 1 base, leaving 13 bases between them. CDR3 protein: CASSQSPRGSGNTIYF. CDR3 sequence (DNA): TGTGCCAGCAGCCAGAGCCCAAGGGGGTCTGGAAACACCATATATTTT.

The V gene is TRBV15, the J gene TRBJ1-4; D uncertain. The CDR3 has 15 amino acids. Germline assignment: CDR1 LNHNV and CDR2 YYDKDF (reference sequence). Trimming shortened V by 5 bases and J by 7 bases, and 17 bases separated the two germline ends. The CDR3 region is CATSYRTGESEKLFF. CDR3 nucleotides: TGTGCCACCAGCTATCGGACCGGGGAGAGTGAAAAACTGTTTTTT.

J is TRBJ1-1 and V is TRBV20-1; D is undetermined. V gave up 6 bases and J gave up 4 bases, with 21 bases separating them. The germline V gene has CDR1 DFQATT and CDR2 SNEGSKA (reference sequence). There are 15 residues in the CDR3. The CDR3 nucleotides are TGCAGTGCCACTCGGGATCCAGGCATCGGCACTGAAGCTTTCTTT. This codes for CSATRDPGIGTEAFF.

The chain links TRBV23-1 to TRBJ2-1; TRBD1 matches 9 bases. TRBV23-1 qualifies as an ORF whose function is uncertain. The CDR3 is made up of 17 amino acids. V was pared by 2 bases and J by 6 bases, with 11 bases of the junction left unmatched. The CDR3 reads CASSQPSRVGQGNEQFF. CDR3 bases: TGCGCCAGCAGTCAACCCTCGCGAGTGGGACAGGGCAATGAGCAGTTCTTC.

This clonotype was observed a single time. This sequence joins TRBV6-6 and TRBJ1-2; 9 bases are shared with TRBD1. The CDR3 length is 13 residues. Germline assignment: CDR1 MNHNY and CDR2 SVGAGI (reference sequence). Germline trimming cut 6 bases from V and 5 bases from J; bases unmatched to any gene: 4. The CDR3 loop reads CASRRTGEYGYTF. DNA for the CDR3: TGTGCCAGCAGGCGGACAGGGGAGTATGGCTACACCTTC.

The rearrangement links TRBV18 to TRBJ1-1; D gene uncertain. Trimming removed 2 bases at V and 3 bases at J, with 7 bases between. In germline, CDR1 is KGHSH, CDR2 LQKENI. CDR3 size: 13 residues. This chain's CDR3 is CASSPVGDTEAFF. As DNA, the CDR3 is TGTGCCAGCTCACCAGTCGGGGACACTGAAGCTTTCTTT. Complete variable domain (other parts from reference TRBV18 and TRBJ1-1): NAGVMQNPRHLVRRRGQEARLRCSPMKGHSHVYWYRQLPEEGLKFMVYLQKENIIDESGMPKERFSAEFPKEGPSILRIQQVVRGDSAAYFCASSPVGDTEAFFGQGTRLTVV.

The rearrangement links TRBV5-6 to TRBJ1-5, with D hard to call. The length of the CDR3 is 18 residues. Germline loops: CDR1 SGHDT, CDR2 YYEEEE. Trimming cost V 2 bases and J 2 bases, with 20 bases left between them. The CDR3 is CASSFGGVRVWGNQPQHF. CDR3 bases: TGTGCCAGCAGCTTTGGAGGAGTTCGAGTTTGGGGCAATCAGCCCCAGCATTTT.

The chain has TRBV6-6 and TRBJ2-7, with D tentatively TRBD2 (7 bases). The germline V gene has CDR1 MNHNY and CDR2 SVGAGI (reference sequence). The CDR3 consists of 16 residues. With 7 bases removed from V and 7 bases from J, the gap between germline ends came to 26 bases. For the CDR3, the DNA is TGTGCCAGCACCATCGCGGGGCGGGGGCTAAGGAGTGAGCAGTACTTC. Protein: CASTIAGRGLRSEQYF.

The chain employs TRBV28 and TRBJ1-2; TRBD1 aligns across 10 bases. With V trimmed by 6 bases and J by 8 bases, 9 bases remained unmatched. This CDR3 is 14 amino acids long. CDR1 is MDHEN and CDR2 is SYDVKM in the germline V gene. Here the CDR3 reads CASRRQGAGRGYTF. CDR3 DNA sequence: TGTGCCAGCAGAAGACAGGGGGCCGGTCGGGGCTACACCTTC.

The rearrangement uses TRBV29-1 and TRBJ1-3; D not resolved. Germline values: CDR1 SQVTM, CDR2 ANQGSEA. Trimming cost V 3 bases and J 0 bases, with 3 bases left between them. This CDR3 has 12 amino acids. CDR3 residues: CSVDTSGNTIYF. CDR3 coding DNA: TGCAGCGTTGATACCTCTGGAAACACCATATATTTT.

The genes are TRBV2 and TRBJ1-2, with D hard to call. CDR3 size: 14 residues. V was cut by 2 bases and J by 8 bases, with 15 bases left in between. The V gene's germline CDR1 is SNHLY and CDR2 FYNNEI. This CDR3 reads CASSETGMVVGYTF. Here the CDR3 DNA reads TGTGCCAGCAGTGAAACCGGGATGGTTGTGGGCTACACCTTC. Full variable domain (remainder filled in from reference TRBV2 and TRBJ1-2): EPEVTQTPSHQVTQMGQEVILRCVPISNHLYFYWYRQILGQKVEFLVSFYNNEISEKSEIFDDQFSVERPDGSNFTLKIRSTKLEDSAMYFCASSETGMVVGYTFGSGTRLTVV.

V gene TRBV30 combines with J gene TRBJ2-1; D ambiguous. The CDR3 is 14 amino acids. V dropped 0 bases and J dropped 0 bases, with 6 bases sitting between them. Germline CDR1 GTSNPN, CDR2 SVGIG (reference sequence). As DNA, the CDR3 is TGTGCCTGGAGTGTACAGAGCTCCTACAATGAGCAGTTCTTC. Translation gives CAWSVQSSYNEQFF.

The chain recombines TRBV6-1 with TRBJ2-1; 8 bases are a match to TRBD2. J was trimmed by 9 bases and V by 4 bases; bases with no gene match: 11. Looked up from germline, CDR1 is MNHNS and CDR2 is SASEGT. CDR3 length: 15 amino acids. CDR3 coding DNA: TGTGCCAGCAGTGGGATTTTAGCGGGGAGCAGTGAGCAGTTCTTC. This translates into CASSGILAGSSEQFF.